This entry describes one TCR beta chain. Its antigen is not identified. Of the isolated RNA, all was reverse transcribed, and so the sequenced material was expressed TCRB transcripts. Data came from immunoSEQ multiplex PCR; TCRdb stores just in-frame clones and leaves some out. The sample contains roughly 310,000 clones, roughly 9.6% of which appear only once. The CDR3 contains 14 residues. Trimming cost V 4 bases and J 5 bases, with 15 bases left between them. From germline, CDR1 is SGHNT and CDR2 YYREEE (reference sequence). This sample stems from a study of beta chain features in type 1 diabetes. General observations from the study: A definitive answer on HLA type influencing TCRB rearrangement was not reached here. In cDNA sequencing, cells with high TCR expression could be over-represented.

Using CD45RO/CCR7/CD25/CD127/CD95/CD27, CD4+ naive, central memory, regulatory and stem cell-like memory cells were sorted. J is TRBJ1-2 and V is TRBV5-4; the D is unclear. The specimen sequenced was naive CD4+ T cells from blood. This receptor was taken from a young woman in good health. For the CDR3, the DNA is TGTGCCAGCAGCGTGGTGGGGAGTGGGTATGGCTACACCTTC. Its protein is CASSVVGSGYGYTF.